This T cell receptor beta chain was retrieved from a study of CD8+CD57+ T cells in acquired aplastic anemia. Patients picked for sequencing had shown CD8+CD57+ cell expansion detected by flow cytometry. Profiling of TCR beta VDJ combinations and CDR3 sequences used genomic DNA as template. One entry per CDR3 protein results from TCRdb running MiXCR on the reads. The sample includes approximately 220,000 distinct CDR3 sequences, approximately 45% of them seen just once. Sequences were obtained from sorted CD4+, CD8+, or CD8+CD57+ T cells (not recorded which) from PBMCs. The sequence derives from a human donor with aplastic anemia.

The CDR3 loop reads CSVEVQGQAYGYTF. The CDR3 DNA reads as TGCAGCGTTGAAGTACAGGGGCAAGCCTATGGCTACACCTTC. The rearrangement links TRBV29-1 to TRBJ1-2, with TRBD1 matching 7 bases. V lost 1 base to trimming and J lost 4 bases; unmatched junction nucleotides: 6. Per germline, CDR1 SQVTM and CDR2 ANQGSEA. This CDR3 region has 14 residues.